This is a list of T cell receptor beta chains from one sample in a study of cytomegalovirus exposure and HLA in healthy donors. TCRdb keeps only in-frame clones here, not all; method: immunoSEQ multiplex PCR. The table records 150,000 to 200,000 clones, 65% to 90% of them present only once. Sequencing was carried out using PBMCs. The receptors shown here come from a woman between 18 and 29 years old in good health and CMV-seronegative. The CDR3 runs from the conserved cysteine through the conserved F or W. D genes are given only for firm matches. Clone size, where shown, is once, few, many, or a class for clones that have expanded.

CDR3 DNA: TGTGCCAGCAGTTCCACTTCGGGAGCAATGAACACTGAAGCTTTCTTT
CDR3 protein: CASSSTSGAMNTEAFF
V gene: TRBV6-5
clone size: few
D gene: NA
J gene: TRBJ1-1

CDR3 DNA: TGTGCCAGCAGTGGGACAAAACATGGCTACACCTTC
CDR3 protein: CASSGTKHGYTF
V gene: TRBV2
clone size: once
D gene: NA
J gene: TRBJ1-2

CDR3 DNA: TGCGCCAGCAGCTTGGATAGGGGGACTGAAGCTTTCTTT
CDR3 protein: CASSLDRGTEAFF
V gene: TRBV5-1
clone size: NA
D gene: NA
J gene: TRBJ1-1

CDR3 DNA: TGTGCCATCAGGGCGTGGGGCCCCAACTATGGCTACACCTTC
CDR3 protein: CAIRAWGPNYGYTF
V gene: TRBV10-3
clone size: NA
D gene: NA
J gene: TRBJ1-2

CDR3 DNA: TGTGCCAGCAGCCTCGGGGAGGTCCCGTATTTT
CDR3 protein: CASSLGEVPYF
V gene: TRBV9
clone size: NA
D gene: NA
J gene: TRBJ2-3

CDR3 DNA: TGTGCCAGTCAGCGGGAGATCCCCTACGAGCAGTACTTC
CDR3 protein: CASQREIPYEQYF
V gene: TRBV6-1
clone size: NA
D gene: TRBD2
J gene: TRBJ2-7

CDR3 DNA: TGTGCCAGCAGCTTGAAACGAGTGGGACTTACCCTCACAGATACGCAGTATTTT
CDR3 protein: CASSLKRVGLTLTDTQYF
V gene: TRBV7-8
clone size: NA
D gene: NA
J gene: TRBJ2-3

CDR3 DNA: TGTGCCAGCAGTTCTGGGGCCCCTTCCTACGAGCAGTACTTC
CDR3 protein: CASSSGAPSYEQYF
V gene: TRBV28
clone size: NA
D gene: NA
J gene: TRBJ2-7

CDR3 DNA: TGCGCCAGCAGCTCCCCCCCGGGGGACCCGAAGTATTTT
CDR3 protein: CASSSPPGDPKYF
V gene: TRBV5-1
clone size: NA
D gene: NA
J gene: TRBJ2-3

CDR3 DNA: TGTGCCAGCAGTTTTAAGGGGCTGAAAGCTTTCTTT
CDR3 protein: CASSFKGLKAFF
V gene: TRBV28
clone size: NA
D gene: NA
J gene: TRBJ1-1

CDR3 DNA: TGTGCCAGCAGTTACGAAGCCAGCGGGGTCCCAGATACGCAGTATTTT
CDR3 protein: CASSYEASGVPDTQYF
V gene: TRBV6-5
clone size: NA
D gene: TRBD2
J gene: TRBJ2-3